The TCR beta chain described here comes from a study of Graves' ophthalmopathy and Graves' hyperthyroidism. Study-wide results and limits: The 13-signature model separated ophthalmopathy from stable hyperthyroidism at almost 90% sensitivity and about 81% specificity. Detection in blood was also observed for most expanded thyroid clonotypes above 0.001 frequency.

The V gene end was trimmed by 5 bases and the J gene end by 2 bases; junction bases not matched to a gene: 4. From germline, CDR1 is SEHNR and CDR2 FQNEAQ (reference sequence). This CDR3 region has 15 residues. This clonotype was observed many times. Antigen: not known. The study amplified TCR beta CDR3 regions using RNA transcripts. In the first round, RT-PCR was carried out with HTBI primers, and a multiplex PCR formed the second round. Each CDR3 protein is one row after TCRdb ran MiXCR on the multiplex PCR reads. The table has 600,000 to 700,000 distinct CDR3 sequences, roughly 41% seen once. Sequenced sample: peripheral blood. This sequence was found in an adult man with Graves' ophthalmopathy. The rearrangement links TRBV7-9 to TRBJ1-5; 9 bases map to TRBD1. DNA of the CDR3: TGTGCCAGCAGCACACAGGGGGCCGGCAATCAGCCCCAGCATTTT. It encodes CASSTQGAGNQPQHF.